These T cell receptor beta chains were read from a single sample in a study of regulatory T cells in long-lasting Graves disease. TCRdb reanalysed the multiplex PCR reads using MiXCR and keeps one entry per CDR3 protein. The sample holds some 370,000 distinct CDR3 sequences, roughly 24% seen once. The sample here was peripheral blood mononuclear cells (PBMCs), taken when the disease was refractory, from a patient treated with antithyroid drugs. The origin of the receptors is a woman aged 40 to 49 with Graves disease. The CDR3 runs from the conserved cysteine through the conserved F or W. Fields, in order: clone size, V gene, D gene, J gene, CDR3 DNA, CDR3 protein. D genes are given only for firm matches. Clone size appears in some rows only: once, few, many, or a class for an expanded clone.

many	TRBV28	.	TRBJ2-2	TGTGCCAGCAGTTTTTTCGACAGGGAGCTGTTTTTT	CASSFFDRELFF
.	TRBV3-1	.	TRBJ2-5	TGTGCCAGCAGCCAAGAACTACGGTCCCAAGAGACCCAGTACTTC	CASSQELRSQETQYF
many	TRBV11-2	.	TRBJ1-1	TGTGCCAGCAGCTTAGCGTTGTACGACACTGAAGCTTTCTTT	CASSLALYDTEAFF
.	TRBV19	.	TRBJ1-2	TGTGCCAGTAGTATAGTTTCGTCGGCGGGCTACACCTTC	CASSIVSSAGYTF
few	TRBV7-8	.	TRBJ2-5	TGTGCCAGCAGCCCACCACGTAACATAGGGAAGACCCAGTACTTC	CASSPPRNIGKTQYF
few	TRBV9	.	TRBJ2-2	TGTGCCAGCAGTCCCAAAGCGTCGAGTGACACCGGGGAGCTGTTTTTT	CASSPKASSDTGELFF
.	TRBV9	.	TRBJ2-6	TGTGCCAGCAGCGTAGAGGTTCAGGTCTCGGGGGCCAACGTCCTGACTTTC	CASSVEVQVSGANVLTF
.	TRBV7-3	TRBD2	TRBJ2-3	TGTGCCAGCAGCTTAGCGGGAGGAAACACAGATACGCAGTATTTT	CASSLAGGNTDTQYF
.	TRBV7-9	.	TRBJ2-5	TGTGCCAGCAAGGCAGCCGTCCAAGAGACCCAGTACTTC	CASKAAVQETQYF
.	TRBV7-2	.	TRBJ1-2	TGTGCCAGCAGCTTAGAGGCAGGGTTGGACTATGGCTACACCTTC	CASSLEAGLDYGYTF
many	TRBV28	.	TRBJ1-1	TGTGCCAGCAGTCCCCGCGTTAGCGGCACTGAAGCTTTCTTT	CASSPRVSGTEAFF
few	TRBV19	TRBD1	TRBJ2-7	TGTGCCAGTAGTACGGGACAGGGGGCCTACGAGCAGTACTTC	CASSTGQGAYEQYF
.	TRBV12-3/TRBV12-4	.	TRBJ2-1	TGTGCCAGCAGTTTCTTCCAGGGCGACAATGAGCAGTTCTTC	CASSFFQGDNEQFF
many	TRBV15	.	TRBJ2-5	TGTGCCACCGATAGGGGGTCCAGGCAAGAGACCCAGTACTTC	CATDRGSRQETQYF
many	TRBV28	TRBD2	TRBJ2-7	TGTGCCACGGGGACTAGCGGGAGGAGAGCCGGGGAGCAGTACTTC	CATGTSGRRAGEQYF